The 24 T cell receptor beta chains listed next were all sequenced from one sample in a study of tissue T cells after allogeneic stem cell transplantation. TCRdb's table, derived via immunoSEQ multiplex PCR, lists solely in-frame clones and lacks some. The table records some 9,300 clones, roughly 38% of them present only once. As to time point: mouse harvest day 14 after allogeneic transplant. The graft held 10^6 splenic CD5+ T cells and 10^7 T-cell-depleted bone marrow cells. Material for sequencing was skin. The source is a female BALB/c mouse given C57BL/6 T cells with graft-versus-host disease after an allogeneic hematopoietic cell transplant.

This clone was observed a handful of times. Gene names are the mouse ones. The sequenced fragment ends 1 residue before the CDR3 boundary, so the rest is inferred from the germline J gene. The chain uses TRBV4 and TRBJ2-4, with D hard to call. Per the germline V gene, CDR1 is LGHDT and CDR2 is YNNKQL (reference sequence). V gave up 4 bases and J gave up 0 bases, with 8 bases separating them. The length of the CDR3 is 14 residues. The CDR3 spells CASSLGSSQNTLYF. CDR3 DNA, as far as it was read: TGTGCCAGCAGCTTGGGCAGTAGTCAAAACACCTTGTAC.

Comment on this clone: Mouse names are used for the genes. From the germline J gene comes the end of the CDR3, since the read stops 1 residue before it. The V gene is TRBV13-1, the J gene TRBJ2-1; 12 bases are a match to TRBD1. The junction had 3 bases not matched to a gene; V was cut back by 3 bases and J by 2 bases. The CDR3 extends over 16 amino acids. Germline CDR1 and CDR2: NSHNY and SYGAGN. The covered CDR3 bases are TGTGCCAGCAGTGTCGGGACAGGGGGCGACTATGCTGAGCAGTTC. As protein: CASSVGTGGDYAEQF. The complete CDR3 reads CASSVGTGGDYAEQFF.

This clone is deemed medium-sized. The gene names given are mouse names. Sequencing ends 1 residue short of the CDR3 end; the germline J gene provides the rest. The chain joins TRBV26 to TRBJ2-4; D not resolved. Germline CDR1 reads KGHPV; CDR2 reads FQNQEV (reference sequence). With 6 bases removed from V and 0 bases from J, the gap between germline ends came to 7 bases. There are 13 residues in the CDR3. The CDR3 reads CASSKGSQNTLYF. CDR3 bases read: TGTGCCAGCAGCAAGGGAAGTCAAAACACCTTGTAC.

On this clone itself: Mouse gene names apply. The read halts 1 residue ahead of the CDR3 end, with the missing end drawn from the germline J gene. The rearrangement links TRBV12-2 to TRBJ2-1; D is perhaps TRBD2 (5 bases). This CDR3 is 14 amino acids long. Per the germline V gene, CDR1 is SGHLS and CDR2 is HYDKME. V was shortened by 3 bases and J by 0 bases, with 8 bases between the two germline ends. This CDR3 is CASSLDFNYAEQFF. CDR3 bases read: TGTGCCAGCTCTTTGGACTTTAACTATGCTGAGCAGTTC.

As for this clone: Each gene name is a mouse one. CDR3 DNA, as far as it was read: TGTGCCAGCAGTGATGACAAAACAGCAAACACAGAAGTCTTC. It encodes CASSDDKTANTEVF. The complete CDR3 sequence is CASSDDKTANTEVFF. The gene calls are TRBV13-3 and TRBJ1-1; unclear D gene. Coverage ceases 1 residue before the CDR3 finishes, and the germline J gene fills in the end. This CDR3 has 15 amino acids. CDR1 is NNHDY, CDR2 SYVADS, per germline. The germline V and J ends were trimmed by 0 bases and 0 bases, with 9 bases remaining between them.

This clone was seen a few times. Gene labels here are mouse ones. With the read ending 1 residue before the CDR3 end, the germline J gene is used to fill in that end. The V gene is TRBV26, the J gene TRBJ1-3; D possibly corresponds to TRBD1 (5 bases). The V gene lost 5 bases and the J gene lost 0 bases, with 8 bases spanning the gap. CDR1 is KGHPV, CDR2 FQNQEV, per germline (reference sequence). The CDR3 extends over 14 amino acids. The CDR3 here is CASSSGSSGNTLYF. The sequenced CDR3 bases are TGTGCCAGCAGTTCAGGGTCTTCTGGAAATACGCTCTAT.

In regard to this clone: Mouse gene names apply. Partial CDR3 DNA: TGTGCCAGCAGCTGGGACACAAACTATGCTGAGCAGTTC. It yields the protein CASSWDTNYAEQF. In full, the CDR3 reads CASSWDTNYAEQFF. The chain couples TRBV3 to TRBJ2-1; a possible D gene is TRBD1 (6 bases). Read sequence stops 1 residue before the CDR3 end, and the germline J gene provides the missing end. This CDR3 has 14 residues. V lost 4 bases to trimming and J lost 1 base, with 8 bases between them. Per the germline V gene, CDR1 is SNHLY and CDR2 is FYNGKV (reference sequence).

This clone was picked up a small number of times. Gene names and germline match the mouse. The read falls 1 residue short of the CDR3 end, and the missing part is taken from the germline J gene. The V call is TRBV26, the J call TRBJ1-1, with D unclear. V lost 4 bases and J 1 base, leaving 7 bases between the germline ends. The CDR3 extends over 13 amino acids. Germline V gene data show CDR1 as KGHPV and CDR2 as FQNQEV (reference sequence). Here the CDR3 reads CASSRGRNTEVFF. The covered CDR3 bases are TGTGCCAGCAGTCGCGGGAGAAACACAGAAGTCTTC.

As regards this clone: Gene names are the mouse ones. The read halts 1 residue ahead of the CDR3 end, with the missing end drawn from the germline J gene. V usage is TRBV3 and J usage is TRBJ2-4; weak D call: TRBD2 (6 bases). V lost 7 bases and J lost 0, with 8 bases in between. This CDR3 comprises 13 residues. Germline CDR1 reads SNHLY; CDR2 reads FYNGKV (reference sequence). Here the CDR3 reads CASKLGSQNTLYF. CDR3 DNA, as far as it was read: TGTGCCAGCAAGCTGGGGAGTCAAAACACCTTGTAC.

This clone qualifies as medium-sized. Each gene name is a mouse one. The missing CDR3 end, 1 residue past where the read stops, is filled in from the germline J gene. The chain combines TRBV23 with TRBJ2-1; the table calls TRBD2, which could not be checked here. Per germline, CDR1 KGHTA and CDR2 FQNQQP. This CDR3 region has 16 residues. The CDR3 spells CSSSQSLGGRYAEQFF. Partial CDR3 DNA: TGCTCCAGCAGTCAATCGTTGGGGGGGCGCTATGCTGAGCAGTTC.

A word on this clone: Genes here carry mouse names. The CDR3 extends 1 residue past the end of the read, so its final part is completed from the germline J gene. The chain couples TRBV26 to TRBJ1-6; D remains unclear. TRBJ1-6 is known as an ORF, though its function is uncertain. Trimming removed 4 bases from V and 2 bases from J, with 6 bases in between. The germline gives CDR1 KGHPV, CDR2 FQNQEV (reference sequence). CDR3 length: 14 amino acids. The covered CDR3 bases are TGTGCCAGCAGTCCTCACACCTATAATTCGCCCCTCTAC. It translates to CASSPHTYNSPLY. The whole CDR3 region reads CASSPHTYNSPLYF.

This clone has only one observation. The genes and germline here are from mouse. With the read ending 1 residue before the CDR3 end, the germline J gene is used to fill in that end. The V and J genes are TRBV13-2 and TRBJ2-5, with TRBD2 identical over 10 bases. V shed 5 bases, J shed 1 base, and the junction held 1 base outside the gene matches. The CDR3 is 14 residues long. Germline V gene sequence: CDR1 NNHNN, CDR2 SYGAGS (reference sequence). The part of the CDR3 DNA that was read is TGTGCCAGCGGGGGACTGGGGTACCAAGACACCCAGTAC. This encodes CASGGLGYQDTQY. The whole CDR3 sequence reads CASGGLGYQDTQYF.

In this sample, this clone turned up a few times. Any gene name here is a mouse gene name. Read sequence stops 1 residue before the CDR3 end, and the germline J gene provides the missing end. The chain joins TRBV2 to TRBJ2-5; TRBD1 matches 11 bases. Germline CDR1 reads LGHNA; CDR2 reads YSYQKL. The CDR3 has 16 residues. The junction had 6 bases not matched to a gene; V was cut back by 3 bases and J by 4 bases. The sequenced CDR3 bases are TGTGCCAGCAGCCATCTCCGGGACAGGGGGAAAGACACCCAGTAC. Amino acids: CASSHLRDRGKDTQY. Given in full, the CDR3 is CASSHLRDRGKDTQYF.

A word on this clone: Gene and germline names: mouse. The CDR3 goes on 1 residue after the read ends, and that part is filled in from the germline J gene. The chain couples TRBV26 to TRBJ2-5; D not certain. CDR1 KGHPV and CDR2 FQNQEV come from the germline V gene (reference sequence). The CDR3 is 12 amino acids. Trimming took off 3 bases at V and 3 bases at J, with 4 bases between the two ends. The CDR3 DNA, read in part, is TGTGCCAGCAGTCTAGGGCAAGACACCCAGTAC. It codes for CASSLGQDTQY. The whole CDR3 sequence reads CASSLGQDTQYF.

As for this clone: The gene symbols are mouse symbols. The sequence runs out 1 residue before the end of the CDR3; the remainder is reconstructed from the germline J gene. The chain couples TRBV3 to TRBJ2-4; weak D call: TRBD2 (6 bases). This CDR3 spans 15 amino acids. Germline V gene data show CDR1 as SNHLY and CDR2 as FYNGKV (reference sequence). Trimming took 4 bases from V and 0 from J, leaving 11 bases between them. CDR3 in amino acids: CASSSFLGSQNTLYF. The CDR3 bases that were read are TGTGCCAGCAGCTCCTTTCTGGGGAGTCAAAACACCTTGTAC.

In its sample, this clone was seen a few times. Gene names denote mouse genes. The missing CDR3 end, 1 residue past where the read stops, is filled in from the germline J gene. J is TRBJ2-2 and V is TRBV3; tentatively, D is TRBD1 (6 bases). V was pared by 5 bases and J by 2 bases, with 12 bases between. The CDR3 sequence is 15 residues long. Looked up from germline, CDR1 is SNHLY and CDR2 is FYNGKV (reference sequence). Partial CDR3 DNA: TGTGCCAGCAGCCCCAGGAGGGGGAACACCGGGCAGCTCTAC. This codes for CASSPRRGNTGQLY. The whole CDR3 is CASSPRRGNTGQLYF.

A remark on this clone: The germline and genes are mouse ones. Sequencing ends 1 residue short of the CDR3 end; the germline J gene provides the rest. The chain joins TRBV3 to TRBJ2-3, with D uncertain. This CDR3 is 15 amino acids long. Germline V CDR1 and CDR2: SNHLY, FYNGKV (reference sequence). Deletions cut 2 bases from V and 0 bases from J, with 9 bases between. The sequenced CDR3 bases are TGTGCCAGCAGCTTACGGCAGACTAGTGCAGAAACGCTGTAT. The encoded protein is CASSLRQTSAETLY. In full, the CDR3 reads CASSLRQTSAETLYF.

Note on this clone: Here the gene names and germline are mouse. Sequencing ends 1 residue short of the CDR3 end; the germline J gene provides the rest. V gene TRBV23 combines with J gene TRBJ2-7. This CDR3 is 12 amino acids long. The germline V gene encodes CDR1 KGHTA and CDR2 FQNQQP. The CDR3 reads CSSSHGGYEQYF. Partial CDR3 DNA: TGCTCCAGCAGTCACGGGGGCTATGAACAGTAC.

In the case of this clone: Gene names refer to mouse genes. CDR3 protein: CSSSQRISNERLFF. The sequenced part of the CDR3 DNA is TGCTCCAGCAGTCAAAGAATTTCCAACGAAAGATTATTT. This chain joins TRBV23 and TRBJ1-4. Sequencing ends 1 residue short of the CDR3 end; the germline J gene provides the rest. This CDR3 contains 14 residues. The germline V gene encodes CDR1 KGHTA and CDR2 FQNQQP.

This clone is judged medium-sized. The germline and genes are mouse ones. The CDR3 goes on 1 residue after the read ends, and that part is filled in from the germline J gene. The chain links TRBV1 to TRBJ1-4; D unclear. The CDR3 extends over 13 amino acids. Deletions cut 2 bases from V and 7 bases from J, with 8 bases between. Germline values: CDR1 NSQYPW, CDR2 LRSPGD (reference sequence). CDR3 DNA (partial): TGCACCTGCAGTGCACCGCAGACCGAAAGATTATTT. Translation: CTCSAPQTERLF. The whole CDR3 sequence is CTCSAPQTERLFF.

This clone is labeled medium-sized (0.01 to 0.1%). Mouse gene names apply. Read coverage stops 1 residue before the CDR3 terminus; the germline J gene supplies the remainder. The chain joins TRBV26 to TRBJ1-2, with D perhaps matching TRBD1 (6 bases). CDR1 and CDR2 (germline): KGHPV, FQNQEV (reference sequence). CDR3 length: 13 amino acids. V was pared by 5 bases and J by 1 base, with 8 bases between. Partial CDR3 DNA: TGTGCCAGCAGTTACAGGGAAAACTCCGACTACACC. Protein sequence: CASSYRENSDYT. In full, the CDR3 reads CASSYRENSDYTF. The whole variable domain, filled in from reference TRBV26 and TRBJ1-2, reads NSKVIQTPRYLVKGQGQKAKMRCIPEKGHPVVFWYQQNKNNEFKFLINFQNQEVLQQIDMTEKRFSAECPSNSPCSLEIQSSEAGDSALYLCASSYRENSDYTFGSGTRLLVI.

This clone qualifies as large. Gene names and germline refer to mouse. The sequence runs out 1 residue before the end of the CDR3; the remainder is reconstructed from the germline J gene. V and J are TRBV26 and TRBJ2-2; D unclear. With 6 bases removed from V and 1 base from J, the gap between germline ends came to 9 bases. The V gene's germline CDR1 is KGHPV and CDR2 FQNQEV (reference sequence). CDR3 size: 14 residues. The sequenced CDR3 bases are TGTGCCAGCAGCCCTAACATAAACACCGGGCAGCTCTAC. Protein sequence: CASSPNINTGQLY. The entire CDR3 protein is CASSPNINTGQLYF.

This clone was detected a few times. Mouse names are used for the genes. The read halts 1 residue ahead of the CDR3 end, with the missing end drawn from the germline J gene. V and J are TRBV26 and TRBJ2-2; D is undetermined. This CDR3 contains 14 residues. Trimming took 2 bases from V and 1 from J, leaving 5 bases between them. Looked up from germline, CDR1 is KGHPV and CDR2 is FQNQEV (reference sequence). The CDR3: CASSLEGNTGQLYF. CDR3 bases read: TGTGCCAGCAGTCTGGAGGGAAACACCGGGCAGCTCTAC.

Points on this clone: Genes and germline come from the mouse. The DNA ends 1 residue before the CDR3 does, and the rest of the CDR3 is filled in from the germline J gene. The V and J genes are TRBV12-2 and TRBJ1-4; TRBD1 aligns across 9 bases. J was trimmed by 0 bases and V by 2 bases; bases with no gene match: 0. The CDR3 is made up of 15 amino acids. In germline, CDR1 is SGHLS, CDR2 HYDKME. The CDR3 sequence is CASSRTGVSNERLFF. The covered CDR3 bases are TGTGCCAGCTCTCGGACAGGGGTTTCCAACGAAAGATTATTT.